The rows below give T cell receptor beta chains drawn from one sample of a study of cytomegalovirus exposure and HLA in healthy donors. Data came from immunoSEQ multiplex PCR; TCRdb stores just in-frame clones and leaves some out. This listing includes some 76,000 clones. The sample taken for sequencing was PBMCs. The receptors here all came from a man between 40 and 49 years old in good health and CMV-seronegative. Each CDR3 is given with its conserved first and last residue. Fields, in order: J gene, CDR3 length, D gene, V gene, CDR3 protein, CDR3 DNA. The D gene is left open where the match is weak.

TRBJ2-7,15,.,TRBV10-1,CASSEPTGSSYEQYF,TGCGCCAGCAGTGAGCCCACCGGGTCTTCCTACGAGCAGTACTTC
TRBJ2-5,16,TRBD2,TRBV7-2,CASSLEIAGGRETQYF,TGTGCCAGCAGCTTAGAAATAGCGGGGGGCCGTGAGACCCAGTACTTC
TRBJ2-7,13,.,TRBV28,CASTEGRTYEQYF,TGTGCCAGCACCGAAGGCAGGACCTACGAGCAGTACTTC
TRBJ1-6,14,.,TRBV5-1,CASSLQGRNSPLHF,TGCGCCAGCAGCCTACAGGGCAGGAATTCACCCCTCCACTTT
TRBJ2-2,16,TRBD2,TRBV5-1,CASSPRTSGSTGELFF,TGCGCCAGCAGCCCCCGAACTAGCGGCTCCACCGGGGAGCTGTTTTTT
TRBJ2-5,13,.,TRBV27,CASKGGGRETQYF,TGTGCCAGCAAGGGCGGGGGCCGAGAGACCCAGTACTTC
TRBJ2-5,12,.,TRBV2,CASSEEAETQYF,TGTGCCAGCAGTGAGGAGGCAGAGACCCAGTACTTC
TRBJ2-1,15,TRBD2,TRBV10-1,CASSHRTSGPNEQFF,TGCGCCAGCAGCCACCGGACTAGCGGACCCAATGAGCAGTTCTTC
TRBJ2-7,16,.,TRBV11-2,CASSLGAGVPPYEQYF,TGTGCCAGCAGCTTGGGGGCGGGAGTACCCCCCTACGAGCAGTACTTC
TRBJ1-3,16,TRBD1,TRBV7-2,CASSLAGTGVENTIYF,TGTGCCAGCAGCTTAGCTGGGACAGGGGTTGAAAACACCATATATTTT
TRBJ1-1,18,TRBD1,TRBV6-1,CASSENPGQVLPNTEAFF,TGTGCCAGCAGTGAAAATCCGGGACAGGTTTTACCGAACACTGAAGCTTTCTTT
TRBJ2-7,15,.,TRBV29-1,CSVAVRRGWGYEQYF,TGCAGCGTTGCGGTTCGGCGGGGTTGGGGCTACGAGCAGTACTTC
TRBJ1-1,13,.,TRBV5-1,CASRNKGDTEAFF,TGCGCCAGCAGAAACAAGGGGGACACTGAAGCTTTCTTT
TRBJ2-7,17,TRBD2,TRBV18,CASSPPRSGGGAQEQYF,TGTGCCAGCTCACCACCCAGGTCTGGCGGGGGGGCTCAGGAGCAGTACTTC
TRBJ2-2,16,TRBD2,TRBV4-1,CASSLLAGANTGELFF,TGCGCCAGCAGCCTTCTAGCGGGGGCGAACACCGGGGAGCTGTTTTTT
TRBJ2-7,13,.,TRBV27,CASSLGGYYEQYF,TGTGCCAGCAGTTTAGGCGGTTACTACGAGCAGTACTTC
TRBJ2-5,13,.,TRBV4-3,CASSRSMGETQYF,TGCGCCAGCAGCCGTAGCATGGGAGAGACCCAGTACTTC
TRBJ1-4,15,TRBD1,TRBV11-2,CASSLVTGGTEKLFF,TGTGCCAGCAGCTTGGTAACAGGGGGTACTGAAAAACTGTTTTTT
TRBJ2-3,13,.,TRBV5-4,CASSRRGTDTQYF,TGTGCCAGCAGCCGCAGGGGTACAGATACGCAGTATTTT
TRBJ2-5,15,.,TRBV6-5,CASSYSLQGGETQYF,TGTGCCAGCAGTTACTCACTGCAGGGTGGGGAGACCCAGTACTTC
TRBJ1-1,15,.,TRBV9,CASSATVRGDTEAFF,TGTGCCAGCAGCGCCACCGTTCGCGGGGACACTGAAGCTTTCTTT
TRBJ1-2,16,TRBD1,TRBV28,CASTPPGQGAWDGYTF,TGTGCCAGCACCCCCCCCGGACAGGGGGCGTGGGATGGCTACACCTTC
TRBJ2-7,18,TRBD1,TRBV4-1,CASSQATGPGQSSYEQYF,TGCGCCAGCAGCCAAGCCACCGGCCCGGGACAGTCCTCCTACGAGCAGTACTTC
TRBJ1-2,13,.,TRBV29-1,CSVGPGSIGGYTF,TGCAGCGTAGGACCGGGATCCATTGGTGGCTACACCTTC
TRBJ1-4,14,.,TRBV7-2,CASSLNRRPEKLFF,TGTGCCAGCAGCTTAAACAGACGACCCGAAAAACTGTTTTTT
TRBJ2-5,15,.,TRBV19,CASSIAQGGQETQYF,TGTGCCAGTAGTATAGCTCAGGGCGGTCAAGAGACCCAGTACTTC
TRBJ2-7,14,TRBD1,TRBV5-1,CASSSDRGSYEQYF,TGCGCCAGCAGCTCGGACAGGGGTAGCTACGAGCAGTACTTC
TRBJ2-7,15,.,TRBV21-1,CASSNNSGGTNEQYF,TGTGCCAGCAGCAATAATAGCGGAGGTACTAACGAGCAGTACTTC
TRBJ2-1,16,TRBD2,TRBV7-9,CASRRTSGISYNEQFF,TGTGCCAGCAGGCGGACTAGCGGAATTTCCTACAATGAGCAGTTCTTC
TRBJ2-1,14,TRBD2,TRBV14,CASSQDWREIEQFF,TGTGCCAGCAGCCAAGATTGGCGGGAGATTGAGCAGTTCTTC
TRBJ1-2,15,.,TRBV5-1,CASSLYFQAPYGYTF,TGCGCCAGCAGCTTATATTTCCAGGCCCCGTATGGCTACACCTTC
TRBJ2-5,15,TRBD2,TRBV27,CASSPTPGGLETQYF,TGTGCCAGCAGCCCTACCCCGGGAGGGCTGGAGACCCAGTACTTC
TRBJ1-2,11,.,TRBV30,CAWMDSYGYTF,TGTGCCTGGATGGACAGCTATGGCTACACCTTC
TRBJ1-4,12,.,TRBV30,CAWSVRGGKLFF,TGTGCCTGGAGTGTACGGGGGGGAAAACTGTTTTTT
TRBJ1-5,13,.,TRBV7-2,CASSSDRNQPQHF,TGTGCCAGCAGCTCCGACAGAAATCAGCCCCAGCATTTT
TRBJ1-2,13,.,TRBV9,CASSPDSTYGYTF,TGTGCCAGCAGCCCGGACAGCACGTATGGCTACACCTTC
TRBJ1-6,17,.,TRBV27,CASSFRAGLFYNSPLHF,TGTGCCAGCAGTTTTCGGGCAGGGCTTTTTTATAATTCACCCCTCCACTTT
TRBJ1-1,14,.,TRBV6-5,CASSYQGGATEAFF,TGTGCCAGCAGTTATCAGGGAGGGGCCACTGAAGCTTTCTTT
TRBJ1-5,10,.,TRBV7-2,CAGRNQPQHF,TGTGCCGGGAGAAATCAGCCCCAGCATTTT
TRBJ2-5,16,TRBD2,TRBV19,CASSITPSGTQETQYF,TGTGCCAGTAGTATTACCCCTAGCGGGACACAAGAGACCCAGTACTTC
TRBJ2-7,14,TRBD1,TRBV4-3,CASSQGTGLGEQYF,TGCGCCAGCAGCCAAGGGACAGGGCTGGGCGAGCAGTACTTC
TRBJ1-1,14,.,TRBV19,CASSIRHVNTEAFF,TGTGCCAGTAGTATAAGACACGTGAACACTGAAGCTTTCTTT
TRBJ2-2,15,TRBD1,TRBV6-1,CASRGLGGWTGELFF,TGTGCCAGCAGGGGGCTAGGGGGCTGGACCGGGGAGCTGTTTTTT
TRBJ1-5,14,TRBD1,TRBV7-2,CASSSRTGSQPQHF,TGTGCCAGCAGCTCTCGGACAGGGAGTCAGCCCCAGCATTTT
TRBJ2-5,17,TRBD2,TRBV7-2,CASSLTSGGGSQETQYF,TGTGCCAGCAGCTTAACTAGCGGGGGGGGATCCCAAGAGACCCAGTACTTC
TRBJ2-1,11,TRBD2,TRBV30,CAWSWEGEQFF,TGTGCCTGGTCCTGGGAGGGTGAGCAGTTCTTC
TRBJ1-2,14,TRBD1,TRBV5-1,CASSSSGTGIGYTF,TGCGCCAGCAGCTCTTCCGGGACAGGGATTGGCTACACCTTC